This T cell receptor beta chain was sequenced in a study of identifying expanded T cells in peripheral blood (dated by TCRdb to the late 2010s). Background for the entire study: Technical replicates were generated by sequencing separate aliquots of the same genomic DNA pool, with four replicates compared pairwise. General study outcomes and caveats: Across all healthy-donor time intervals, the beta-binomial model significantly lowered both the number of clones called differentially abundant and the false-positive rate. The authors expected biological variance in healthy repertoires might increase further over much longer intervals such as months to years. For all healthy donors, the variance in clone template counts between roughly 2-week samples rose significantly as total template count increased. The binomial model flagged 0.9 to 1.5 differentially abundant clones between technical replicates but around 15 over around two weeks and approximately 18 over roughly 4 weeks.

From a lookup of the germline V gene, CDR1 and CDR2 are MDHEN and SYDVKM. Including cysteine and phenylalanine, the CDR3 has 16 amino acids. The entry retains the CDR3 DNA only, 48 bases that are in frame from base 1. Cut back by 7 bases and 2 bases, the V and J ends lie 18 bases apart. During the collection period, no immune events, such as infections, were documented for the healthy donors. To calibrate time-dependent variance in a beta-binomial model of T-cell clone differential abundance, blood repertoires from healthy donors were used as a training cohort. The training cohort was composed of roughly 10 healthy donors, 3 female and 7 male. An age range of about 29 to 65 years, with an average of about 39 years, was recorded for the donors. Whole blood, obtained from a commercial supplier, was collected from each healthy donor at three time points spaced approximately 15 days apart. For immunosequencing, genomic DNA was extracted from unsorted whole blood.

The immunoSEQ Assay, which relies on bias-controlled multiplex PCR amplification of genomic DNA, was used to profile TCRbeta CDR3 regions. On the study's bioinformatics: The absolute abundance of each unique TCRbeta CDR3 region was quantified after sequences were collapsed and filtered. Differential abundance was tested with a binomial (Fisher-equivalent) model and with a beta-binomial model adding time-dependent variance fitted from healthy donors. Any clone with fewer than 5 combined templates was excluded, and a clone was called differentially abundant if its Benjamini-Hochberg FDR was below 0.01. In the beta-binomial model, variance was expressed as a function of the total template count across the two samples, in the form v = (b*log(k)+a)^2. TCRdb provides this immuneACCESS table in a form limited to in-frame rearrangements. Some clones are lacking; in checked studies, under half of them reflect an unresolved V gene, and why the rest are absent is not known. That table furnishes V, J and clone size, whereas the DNA furnished D and trimming. In all, the sample holds tens of thousands of clones, and more than 75% of those were seen once. The ten top clones hold 4% to 5.5% of the sample.

In the case of this clone: Its recognized antigen is unknown. The sample holds no much larger clone one base away, and base qualities are not on file.

The sequence joins TRBV28 to TRBJ1-5; no confident D gene assignment can be made. The sequencing sample was made of blood. The receptor comes from a person between 18 and 75 years old in good health. The nucleotide sequence is TGTGCCAGCATGGTCTCGGCCAGGTCGGGCAATCAGCCCCAGCATTTT. The resulting protein is CASMVSARSGNQPQHF.